These T cell receptor beta chains were read from a single sample in a study of blood T cell repertoires in COVID-19. Generated by immunoSEQ multiplex PCR, the TCRdb table keeps only in-frame clones and is missing some. Here the sample spans some 160,000 clones, approximately 90% being singletons. Sample: PBMCs or T cells enriched from blood (not recorded which). These receptors were taken from a woman between 50 and 59 years old who had recovered from COVID-19. CDR3s include the opening cysteine and the closing phenylalanine or tryptophan. D genes are given only for firm matches. Size values are once, few and many counts, or a class for expanded clones, and some rows have none.

CDR3aa | CDR3nt | v_gene | abundance | d_gene | j_gene
CASDGGARQPQHF | TGTGCCAGTGACGGCGGCGCGCGACAGCCCCAGCATTTT | TRBV19 | NA | NA | TRBJ1-5
CASSLGTGPSNTF | TGTGCCAGCAGCTTGGGGACAGGCCCCTCCAACACCTTC | TRBV5-6 | NA | TRBD1 | TRBJ1-2
CASSLQTGISEAFF | TGTGCCAGCAGCCTCCAGACAGGGATCTCTGAAGCTTTCTTT | TRBV11-3 | once | TRBD1 | TRBJ1-1
CASSTQGYEQYF | TGTGCCAGTAGTACACAGGGGTACGAGCAGTACTTC | TRBV19 | few | TRBD1 | TRBJ2-7
CASSRSDNEQFF | TGTGCCAGCAGCCGGTCGGACAATGAGCAGTTCTTC | TRBV3-1/TRBV3-2 | NA | NA | TRBJ2-1
CASSEAGTGRSPLHF | TGTGCCAGCAGTGAGGCCGGGACAGGGAGGTCACCCCTCCACTTT | TRBV6-1 | once | TRBD1 | TRBJ1-6
CSVGGGQGGNEQFF | TGCAGCGTGGGAGGGGGACAGGGAGGCAATGAGCAGTTCTTC | TRBV29-1 | NA | TRBD1 | TRBJ2-1
CASGTPGQGVYESYNEQFF | TGTGCTAGTGGTACCCCGGGACAGGGGGTTTATGAATCCTACAATGAGCAGTTCTTC | TRBV12-5 | NA | TRBD1 | TRBJ2-1
CASSTPRRSKETQYF | TGTGCCAGCAGCACCCCCCGGAGGAGCAAAGAGACCCAGTACTTC | TRBV11-2 | NA | NA | TRBJ2-5
CASSPTLTGYMNTEAFF | TGTGCCAGCTCACCCACTCTTACGGGATATATGAACACTGAAGCTTTCTTT | TRBV18 | NA | NA | TRBJ1-1
CASSTGIGTEAFF | TGTGCCAGCAGTACAGGCATTGGCACTGAAGCTTTCTTT | TRBV6-4 | NA | NA | TRBJ1-1
CASSLEGVGNEKLFF | TGCGCCAGCAGCTTGGAAGGGGTTGGGAATGAAAAACTGTTTTTT | TRBV5-1 | NA | NA | TRBJ1-4
CASSLPLTGQETQYF | TGTGCCAGCAGCTTACCCCTGACAGGGCAAGAGACCCAGTACTTC | TRBV11-2 | NA | TRBD1 | TRBJ2-5
CASSVEVRATTEAFF | TGTGCCAGCAGCGTAGAGGTCAGGGCCACGACTGAAGCTTTCTTT | TRBV9 | NA | NA | TRBJ1-1
CASSPDRGTDTQYF | TGTGCCAGCAGTCCTGACAGGGGGACAGATACGCAGTATTTT | TRBV2 | NA | TRBD1 | TRBJ2-3
CTSRGRGVGEQYF | TGCACCAGCAGGGGACGGGGGGTTGGCGAGCAGTACTTC | TRBV1 | NA | NA | TRBJ2-7
CASSLGQGPIHEQYF | TGTGCCAGCAGCTTAGGACAGGGACCCATCCACGAGCAGTACTTC | TRBV7-2 | NA | TRBD1 | TRBJ2-7
CSASGLLGQKLFF | TGCAGTGCTAGTGGACTTCTAGGCCAAAAACTGTTTTTT | TRBV20-1 | NA | NA | TRBJ1-4
CASSWRTAEAFF | TGTGCCAGCAGCTGGAGGACTGCCGAAGCTTTCTTT | TRBV7-9 | NA | NA | TRBJ1-1
CASSLSGAVQYF | TGTGCCAGCAGCTTATCAGGGGCGGTGCAGTACTTC | TRBV5-5 | NA | NA | TRBJ2-7
CASSLGTGPKYNEQFF | TGTGCCAGCAGTTTAGGGACAGGGCCGAAATACAATGAGCAGTTCTTC | TRBV27 | NA | TRBD1 | TRBJ2-1
CASSPDRGSNQPQHF | TGTGCCAGCAGTCCGGACAGGGGAAGCAATCAGCCCCAGCATTTT | TRBV6-5 | NA | TRBD1 | TRBJ1-5
CASSAQGSGDTQYF | TGCGCCAGCAGCGCTCAGGGATCGGGAGATACGCAGTATTTT | TRBV4-3 | NA | NA | TRBJ2-3
CASSMTGVKAQYF | TGTGCCAGCAGCATGACAGGGGTCAAGGCCCAGTACTTC | TRBV11-3 | NA | TRBD1 | TRBJ2-5
CASSPRAGGDNEQFF | TGCGCCAGCAGCCCGCGAGCGGGGGGGGACAATGAGCAGTTCTTC | TRBV5-1 | NA | TRBD2 | TRBJ2-1
CASSTDRARTEAFF | TGTGCCAGCAGCACGGACAGGGCTCGGACTGAAGCTTTCTTT | TRBV5-4 | once | TRBD1 | TRBJ1-1
CATSRGELAGGTDTQYF | TGTGCCACCAGCAGAGGTGAACTAGCGGGAGGCACAGATACGCAGTATTTT | TRBV15 | NA | TRBD2 | TRBJ2-3
CASSQPGQGTEAFF | TGCGCCAGCAGCCAGCCAGGGCAGGGCACTGAAGCTTTCTTT | TRBV4-1 | NA | NA | TRBJ1-1
CASSNGEYEQYF | TGTGCCAGCAGCAACGGGGAATACGAGCAGTACTTC | TRBV13 | NA | NA | TRBJ2-7
CASIRMGAEQYF | TGCGCCAGCATCAGGATGGGGGCCGAGCAGTACTTC | TRBV5-1 | NA | NA | TRBJ2-7
CASSRDYRSTDTQYF | TGTGCCAGCAGTAGGGACTACCGTAGCACAGATACGCAGTATTTT | TRBV7-2 | few | TRBD2 | TRBJ2-3
CASRDWSQGNEAFF | TGTGCCAGTAGGGATTGGTCCCAGGGAAATGAAGCTTTCTTT | TRBV19 | NA | NA | TRBJ1-1
CSTGGGNSPLHF | TGTTCGACAGGGGGCGGTAATTCACCCCTCCACTTT | TRBV7-9 | NA | TRBD1 | TRBJ1-6
CASSFRLAGELFF | TGTGCCAGCAGTTTTCGGTTGGCCGGGGAGCTGTTTTTT | TRBV27 | NA | NA | TRBJ2-2
CASRIRTGGGETQYF | TGTGCCAGCAGAATTCGGACAGGGGGAGGGGAGACCCAGTACTTC | TRBV5-4 | NA | TRBD1 | TRBJ2-5
CASSEWVLAETQYF | TGTGCCAGCAGTGAATGGGTACTAGCAGAGACCCAGTACTTC | TRBV2 | NA | NA | TRBJ2-5
CASSVFPTSGGPQETQYF | TGTGCCAGCAGCGTCTTCCCTACTAGCGGGGGCCCCCAAGAGACCCAGTACTTC | TRBV9 | NA | TRBD2 | TRBJ2-5
CASSEYRTGGNEQFF | TGTGCCAGCAGTGAATATAGGACAGGGGGCAATGAGCAGTTCTTC | TRBV25-1 | NA | TRBD1 | TRBJ2-1
CSASAGELGAFF | TGCAGTGCAAGTGCAGGGGAGCTAGGAGCTTTCTTT | TRBV20-1 | NA | NA | TRBJ1-1
CASRSSGGSSYEQYF | TGTGCCAGTAGGAGTAGCGGGGGCAGCTCCTACGAGCAGTACTTC | TRBV19 | NA | TRBD2 | TRBJ2-7
CASSFRQGSGANVLTF | TGTGCCAGCAGCTTCCGACAGGGCTCTGGGGCCAACGTCCTGACTTTC | TRBV7-8 | NA | TRBD1 | TRBJ2-6
CASSPVTGGVYNEQFF | TGTGCCAGCAGCCCAGTCACGGGGGGGGTCTACAATGAGCAGTTCTTC | TRBV5-4 | once | TRBD2 | TRBJ2-1
CASSLQTGGGKAFF | TGTGCCAGCAGCCTCCAAACAGGGGGCGGGAAAGCTTTCTTT | TRBV7-2 | NA | TRBD1 | TRBJ1-1
CASSYGAGEYQETQYF | TGTGCCAGCAGTTACGGGGCAGGGGAGTACCAAGAGACCCAGTACTTC | TRBV6-2/TRBV6-3 | NA | NA | TRBJ2-5
CASSYGTGGSQETQYF | TGTGCCAGCAGTTACGGGACAGGGGGCTCACAAGAGACCCAGTACTTC | TRBV6-5 | NA | TRBD1 | TRBJ2-5
CASSLSPTGPQETQYF | TGTGCCAGCAGCTTAAGCCCCACAGGGCCCCAAGAGACCCAGTACTTC | TRBV7-2 | NA | NA | TRBJ2-5
CATSDHRETGELFF | TGTGCCACCAGTGATCACAGGGAAACCGGGGAGCTGTTTTTT | TRBV24-1 | NA | NA | TRBJ2-2
CASSIRHRYNEQFF | TGTGCCAGTAGTATACGACACAGGTACAATGAGCAGTTCTTC | TRBV19 | NA | NA | TRBJ2-1
CASSAVRDSEAFF | TGTGCCAGCAGTGCCGTCCGGGACAGTGAAGCTTTCTTT | TRBV2 | NA | TRBD1 | TRBJ1-1